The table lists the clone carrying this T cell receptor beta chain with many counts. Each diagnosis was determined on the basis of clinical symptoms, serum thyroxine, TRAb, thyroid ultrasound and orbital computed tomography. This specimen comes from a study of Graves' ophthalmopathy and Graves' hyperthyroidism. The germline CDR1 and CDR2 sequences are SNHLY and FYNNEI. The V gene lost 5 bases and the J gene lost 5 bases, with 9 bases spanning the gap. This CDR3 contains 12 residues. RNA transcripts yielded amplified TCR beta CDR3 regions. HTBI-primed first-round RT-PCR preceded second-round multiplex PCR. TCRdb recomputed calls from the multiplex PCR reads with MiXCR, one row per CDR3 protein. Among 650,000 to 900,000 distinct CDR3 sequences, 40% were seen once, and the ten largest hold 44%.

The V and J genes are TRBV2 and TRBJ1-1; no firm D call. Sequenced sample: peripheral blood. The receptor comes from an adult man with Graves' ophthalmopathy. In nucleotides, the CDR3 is TGTGCCAGCAGTCAGACGGAGACTGAAGCTTTCTTT. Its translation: CASSQTETEAFF.